These T cell receptor beta chains were read from a single sample in a study of Ad26.COV2.S vaccination and SARS-CoV-2 variants. Using immunoSEQ multiplex PCR, the repertoire was profiled, and TCRdb retains in-frame clones only, with some absent. The sample comprises about 500,000 clones, roughly nine tenths of which are singletons, and around 1.8% rests with the top ten. The material sequenced was peripheral blood, taken in a trial of Ad26.COV2.S vaccine versus placebo. These TCRs come from a person aged 18-65 years who received the Ad26.COV2.S COVID-19 vaccine or a placebo. Both conserved end residues are part of each CDR3. A D gene is named only where the DNA matches it firmly. Clone size is not always given. Where it is, it says once, few, many or a class for expanded clones.

D: TRBD1; J: TRBJ1-2; size: NA; V: TRBV29-1; CDR3: CSVTGTGGYTF; DNA: TGCAGCGTCACCGGGACAGGAGGCTACACCTTC
D: TRBD2; J: TRBJ2-7; size: NA; V: TRBV11-2; CDR3: CASSLVAVGLAGDYEQYF; DNA: TGTGCCAGCAGCTTAGTCGCCGTCGGGCTAGCGGGCGACTACGAGCAGTACTTC
D: NA; J: TRBJ2-2; size: NA; V: TRBV27; CDR3: CASRENTGELFF; DNA: TGTGCCAGCAGAGAGAACACCGGGGAGCTGTTTTTT
D: NA; J: TRBJ2-7; size: few; V: TRBV30; CDR3: CAGRANYEQYF; DNA: TGTGCCGGACGGGCCAATTACGAGCAGTACTTC
D: NA; J: TRBJ1-1; size: NA; V: TRBV6-4; CDR3: CASTSRDFPLWVWSSTEAFF; DNA: TGTGCCAGCACGAGCCGGGACTTTCCTCTTTGGGTCTGGAGTAGCACTGAAGCTTTCTTT
D: NA; J: TRBJ1-2; size: NA; V: TRBV9; CDR3: CASSVGSRGNYGYTF; DNA: TGTGCCAGCAGCGTAGGCAGCAGGGGAAACTATGGCTACACCTTC
D: NA; J: TRBJ1-5; size: NA; V: TRBV29-1; CDR3: CSVGAGLNQPQHF; DNA: TGCAGCGTTGGGGCAGGGCTCAATCAGCCCCAGCATTTT
D: NA; J: TRBJ1-2; size: NA; V: TRBV7-2; CDR3: CASSPTALEGGYTF; DNA: TGTGCCAGCAGCCCGACCGCTCTGGAGGGTGGCTACACCTTC
D: NA; J: TRBJ2-7; size: few; V: TRBV6-5; CDR3: CASSYSRGYEQYF; DNA: TGTGCCAGCAGTTACTCGAGAGGATACGAGCAGTACTTC
D: NA; J: TRBJ1-1; size: NA; V: TRBV30; CDR3: CAWRGNTEAFF; DNA: TGTGCCTGGAGAGGGAACACTGAAGCTTTCTTT
D: TRBD2; J: TRBJ2-5; size: NA; V: TRBV11-2; CDR3: CASSLDIKLAGGSGAQYF; DNA: TGTGCCAGCAGCTTGGATATAAAACTAGCGGGGGGTAGCGGGGCCCAGTACTTC
D: NA; J: TRBJ1-5; size: NA; V: TRBV20-1; CDR3: CSASPSGRTSNQPQHF; DNA: TGCAGTGCTAGTCCCTCGGGACGGACCTCCAATCAGCCCCAGCATTTT
D: NA; J: TRBJ1-5; size: NA; V: TRBV30; CDR3: CAWSVPRQYSNQPQHF; DNA: TGTGCCTGGAGCGTCCCTAGACAGTATAGCAATCAGCCCCAGCATTTT
D: NA; J: TRBJ2-4; size: NA; V: TRBV4-2; CDR3: CASREQGPKNIQYF; DNA: TGTGCCAGCAGAGAACAGGGTCCCAAAAACATTCAGTACTTC
D: NA; J: TRBJ1-2; size: NA; V: TRBV6-2/TRBV6-3; CDR3: CASSYGTLGPYGYTF; DNA: TGTGCCAGCAGTTACGGGACCTTGGGGCCCTATGGCTACACCTTC
D: TRBD2; J: TRBJ2-5; size: NA; V: TRBV6-5; CDR3: CASSHQSGEGETQYF; DNA: TGTGCCAGCAGTCACCAAAGCGGGGAGGGGGAGACCCAGTACTTC
D: NA; J: TRBJ2-7; size: NA; V: TRBV28; CDR3: CASPLVLVHKRHQGDEQYF; DNA: TGTGCCAGCCCCCTGGTGCTGGTGCATAAGCGACATCAGGGAGACGAGCAGTACTTC
D: TRBD1; J: TRBJ1-4; size: NA; V: TRBV6-2/TRBV6-3; CDR3: CASSATGTGTEKLFF; DNA: TGTGCCAGCAGTGCCACCGGGACAGGGACTGAAAAACTGTTTTTT
D: NA; J: TRBJ2-7; size: NA; V: TRBV6-5; CDR3: CASSYGWSYEQYF; DNA: TGTGCCAGCAGTTACGGATGGTCCTACGAGCAGTACTTC
D: NA; J: TRBJ1-2; size: NA; V: TRBV4-2; CDR3: CASSQVALYGYTF; DNA: TGTGCCAGCAGCCAAGTGGCATTATATGGCTACACCTTC
D: NA; J: TRBJ2-1; size: NA; V: TRBV30; CDR3: CAWSVPTREQFF; DNA: TGTGCCTGGAGTGTACCTACCCGTGAGCAGTTCTTC
D: NA; J: TRBJ1-1; size: NA; V: TRBV6-1; CDR3: CASSDPSAGRTEAFF; DNA: TGTGCCAGCAGTGACCCGAGCGCGGGGCGTACTGAAGCTTTCTTT
D: TRBD2; J: TRBJ2-7; size: NA; V: TRBV27; CDR3: CASSFRAGVGYEQYF; DNA: TGTGCCAGCAGTTTCCGGGCGGGAGTTGGGTACGAGCAGTACTTC
D: TRBD1; J: TRBJ1-1; size: NA; V: TRBV7-9; CDR3: CASSLPGGEEEAEAFF; DNA: TGTGCCAGCAGCTTACCAGGGGGTGAAGAGGAGGCTGAAGCTTTCTTT
D: TRBD1; J: TRBJ2-5; size: NA; V: TRBV5-5; CDR3: CASSWGQGLWETQYF; DNA: TGTGCCAGCAGCTGGGGACAGGGGTTGTGGGAGACCCAGTACTTC
D: NA; J: TRBJ2-7; size: NA; V: TRBV29-1; CDR3: CSVEDQGNEQYF; DNA: TGCAGCGTTGAAGATCAGGGCAACGAGCAGTACTTC
D: NA; J: TRBJ1-4; size: NA; V: TRBV6-6; CDR3: CASRGTPYEKLFF; DNA: TGTGCCAGCAGAGGGACCCCTTACGAAAAACTGTTTTTT
D: NA; J: TRBJ2-2; size: once; V: TRBV2; CDR3: CAARDITDTGELFF; DNA: TGTGCCGCAAGGGATATAACAGACACCGGGGAGCTGTTTTTT